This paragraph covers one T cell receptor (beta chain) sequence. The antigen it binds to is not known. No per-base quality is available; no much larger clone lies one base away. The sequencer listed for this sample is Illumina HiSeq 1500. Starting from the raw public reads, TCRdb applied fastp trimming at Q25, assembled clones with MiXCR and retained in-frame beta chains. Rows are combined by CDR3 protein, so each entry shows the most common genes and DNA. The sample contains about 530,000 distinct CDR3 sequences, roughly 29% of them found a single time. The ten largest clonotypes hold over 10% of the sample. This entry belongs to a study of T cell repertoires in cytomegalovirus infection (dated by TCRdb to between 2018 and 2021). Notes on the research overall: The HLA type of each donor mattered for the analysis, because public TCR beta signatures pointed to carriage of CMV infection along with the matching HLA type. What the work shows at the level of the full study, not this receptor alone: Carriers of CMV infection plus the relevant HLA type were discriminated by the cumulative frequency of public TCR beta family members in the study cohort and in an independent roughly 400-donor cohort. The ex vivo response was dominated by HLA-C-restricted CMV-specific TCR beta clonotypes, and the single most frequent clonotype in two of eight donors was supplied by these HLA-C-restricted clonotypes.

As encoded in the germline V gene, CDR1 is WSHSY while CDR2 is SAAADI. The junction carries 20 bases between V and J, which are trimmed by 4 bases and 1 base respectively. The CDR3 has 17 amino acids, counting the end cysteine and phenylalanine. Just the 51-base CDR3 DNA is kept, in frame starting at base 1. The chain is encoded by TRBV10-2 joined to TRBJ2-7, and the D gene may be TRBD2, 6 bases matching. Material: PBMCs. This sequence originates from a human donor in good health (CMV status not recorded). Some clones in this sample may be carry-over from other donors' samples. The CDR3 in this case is CASSGALIGTSSYEQYF. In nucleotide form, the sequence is TGCGCCAGCAGTGGGGCACTTATTGGGACTTCATCCTACGAGCAGTACTTC.